Shown below are 26 T cell receptor beta chains from a single sample sequenced in a study of blood T cell repertoires in COVID-19. Clones were sequenced by immunoSEQ multiplex PCR, and TCRdb holds only the in-frame ones, with some missing. The repertoire holds approximately 230,000 clones, around 83% seen once, with about 8.1% in the top ten. The sample consisted of peripheral blood. Receptor source: a man older than 75 with acute or convalescent COVID-19.

The genes are TRBV27 and TRBJ2-3, with 8 bases lining up with TRBD1. Germline CDR1 and CDR2: MNHEY and SMNVEV (reference sequence). The CDR3 contains 16 residues. The ends lost 6 bases at V and 5 bases at J; junction bases unmatched: 13. The CDR3 DNA follows: TGTGCCAGCAGCCTCCTAGGACAGGGAGATAAAGATACGCAGTATTTT. As protein: CASSLLGQGDKDTQYF.

This chain uses TRBV6-5 with TRBJ1-5; D not certain. The CDR3 runs to 13 residues. Germline lookup yields CDR1 MNHEY and CDR2 SVGAGI. Trimming pared 4 bases from V and 5 bases from J, leaving 9 bases between. The CDR3 sequence: CASSSVEDQPQHF. The DNA for the CDR3 is TGTGCCAGCAGTTCGGTAGAGGATCAGCCCCAGCATTTT.

To note about this clone: An end of the junction differs from the germline gene, which may be a read error. The rearrangement links TRBV2 to TRBJ2-7; TRBD2 matches at 7 bases. Germline assignment: CDR1 SNHLY and CDR2 FYNNEI. The CDR3 is made up of 13 amino acids. The CDR3 DNA reads TGTGCCAGCAGTGAATCCGAGCGGGGCCTTCTCATGTTC. It encodes CASSESERGLLMF.

V is TRBV6-5 and J is TRBJ1-5, with 9 bases aligning to TRBD1. CDR3 size: 14 residues. Per the germline V gene, CDR1 is MNHEY and CDR2 is SVGAGI. Trimming at V came to 6 bases and at J to 6 bases, leaving 6 bases not matched to a gene. In nucleotides, the CDR3 is TGTGCCAGCAGAAAATCGGACAGGGGTCAGCCCCAGCATTTT. Translated: CASRKSDRGQPQHF.

The rearrangement uses TRBV12-3 or TRBV12-4 and TRBJ2-1; 8 positions match TRBD2. The CDR3 sequence is 13 residues long. J lost 12 bases, V lost 2 bases, and 6 bases had no gene match. The CDR3 loop reads CASSLSAGVRQFF. The DNA of the CDR3 is TGTGCCAGCAGTTTATCAGCGGGAGTTCGGCAGTTCTTC.

The chain uses TRBV27 and TRBJ2-3; 7 bases align to TRBD2. Germline CDR1 reads MNHEY; CDR2 reads SMNVEV (reference sequence). The CDR3 has 14 amino acids. Trimming at V came to 11 bases and at J to 2 bases, leaving 10 bases not matched to a gene. The DNA of the CDR3 is TGTGCCGTCCGGTCTAGCGGAAACACAGATACGCAGTATTTT. Its protein is CAVRSSGNTDTQYF.

The chain joins TRBV27 to TRBJ1-5; 7 nucleotides align to TRBD1. Trimming removed 4 bases from V and 4 bases from J; junction bases left unmatched: 7. The CDR3 loop spans 15 amino acids. The germline gives CDR1 MNHEY, CDR2 SMNVEV (reference sequence). This CDR3 reads CASSSRQGPNQPQHF. CDR3 DNA: TGTGCCAGCAGTTCCAGACAGGGACCTAATCAGCCCCAGCATTTT.

The chain couples TRBV18 to TRBJ2-2; 7 nucleotides match TRBD1. The CDR3 loop spans 14 amino acids. J lost 1 base, V lost 6 bases, and 2 bases had no gene match. The germline V gene encodes CDR1 KGHSH and CDR2 LQKENI. The CDR3 sequence is CASSGQRNTGELFF. In nucleotides, the CDR3 is TGTGCCAGCTCGGGACAGCGGAACACCGGGGAGCTGTTTTTT. Combining the CDR3 with reference TRBV18 and TRBJ2-2 gives the whole variable domain NAGVMQNPRHLVRRRGQEARLRCSPMKGHSHVYWYRQLPEEGLKFMVYLQKENIIDESGMPKERFSAEFPKEGPSILRIQQVVRGDSAAYFCASSGQRNTGELFFGEGSRLTVL.

This clone was seen more than once but under ten times. This chain links TRBV6-5 with TRBJ2-7, with TRBD1 matching 8 bases. After removal of 5 bases from V and 12 bases from J, the junction contained 9 bases not matched to a gene. CDR1 MNHEY and CDR2 SVGAGI come from the germline V gene. The CDR3 totals 12 residues. The CDR3 region has the DNA TGTGCCAGCAGTCTCGGACAGGGCAGTCCGTACTTC. This codes for CASSLGQGSPYF.

The chain combines TRBV28 with TRBJ1-1; D remains ambiguous. The CDR3 length is 16 residues. The V gene lost 1 base and the J gene lost 7 bases, with 19 bases spanning the gap. Germline V CDR1 and CDR2: MDHEN, SYDVKM. Here the CDR3 reads CASSLFVTSRGSEAFF. CDR3 coding DNA: TGTGCCAGCAGTTTATTTGTTACTTCCCGCGGAAGTGAAGCTTTCTTT.

The chain links TRBV28 to TRBJ2-7; a weak D match, TRBD2 (5 bases). The germline V gene encodes CDR1 MDHEN and CDR2 SYDVKM. The CDR3 is 17 amino acids. Trimming shortened V by 6 bases and J by 0 bases, and 21 bases separated the two germline ends. The CDR3 protein is CASRKFPLAGASYEQYF. The DNA for the CDR3 is TGTGCCAGCAGGAAGTTCCCTCTTGCGGGTGCCTCCTACGAGCAGTACTTC.

The rearrangement uses TRBV30 and TRBJ2-3; 10 nucleotides line up with TRBD2. This CDR3 has 15 amino acids. Germline CDR1 is GTSNPN and CDR2 is SVGIG (reference sequence). Germline trimming cut 3 bases from V and 2 bases from J; bases unmatched to any gene: 5. The CDR3 nucleotides read TGTGCCTGGAGCCGAGCGGGAGGGCCCACAGATACGCAGTATTTT. Amino acids: CAWSRAGGPTDTQYF.

This chain links TRBV19 with TRBJ2-3; 13 bases map to TRBD2. Germline lookup yields CDR1 LNHDA and CDR2 SQIVND (reference sequence). After removal of 6 bases from V and 13 bases from J, the junction contained 16 bases not matched to a gene. The CDR3 is 16 amino acids. The CDR3: CASSLGSGTSGAREYF. CDR3 DNA sequence: TGTGCCAGTAGCTTAGGATCTGGGACTAGCGGGGCCCGGGAGTATTTT.

In the case of this clone: The same CDR3 can be traced to other DNA sequences in this sample. The genes are TRBV5-1 and TRBJ2-2, with 8 bases matching TRBD1. After removal of 4 bases from V and 2 bases from J, the junction contained 4 bases not matched to a gene. Germline V gene data show CDR1 as SGHRS and CDR2 as YFSETQ. The CDR3 runs 15 residues. DNA for the CDR3: TGCGCCAGCAGCCCGGGACAGGTTAACACCGGGGAGCTGTTTTTT. Translated, it gives CASSPGQVNTGELFF. Complete variable domain (other parts from reference TRBV5-1 and TRBJ2-2): KAGVTQTPRYLIKTRGQQVTLSCSPISGHRSVSWYQQTPGQGLQFLFEYFSETQRNKGNFPGRFSGRQFSNSRSEMNVSTLELGDSALYLCASSPGQVNTGELFFGEGSRLTVL.

V and J are TRBV4-2 and TRBJ1-4; TRBD1 might be the D (5 bases). This CDR3 spans 17 amino acids. V was pared by 3 bases and J by 7 bases, with 21 bases between. Germline V CDR1 and CDR2: LGHNA, YNFKEQ. This CDR3 reads CASSHAYQGKGSEKLFF. The CDR3, as DNA: TGTGCCAGCAGCCACGCTTATCAGGGTAAAGGAAGTGAAAAACTGTTTTTT.

The rearrangement joins TRBV1 to TRBJ1-5. TRBV1 is marked as a pseudogene. This CDR3 region has 17 residues. CDR3 bases: TGCACCAGCAGCCAAGATTCGTCGGGTCAGAAGAATCAGCCCCAGCATTTT. As protein: CTSSQDSSGQKNQPQHF.

This sequence joins TRBV6-5 and TRBJ1-1; perhaps TRBD1 as D (6 bases). The CDR3 is 14 residues long. Deletions cut 9 bases from V and 0 bases from J, with 14 bases between. The germline V gene encodes CDR1 MNHEY and CDR2 SVGAGI. This chain's CDR3 is CARHLQGVNTEAFF. The CDR3 coding sequence is TGTGCCAGGCACTTACAGGGTGTGAACACTGAAGCTTTCTTT.

The chain combines TRBV6-5 with TRBJ1-2; maybe TRBD1 (5 bases). Germline V gene data show CDR1 as MNHEY and CDR2 as SVGAGI. This CDR3 has 13 amino acids. Trimming took off 0 bases at V and 8 bases at J, with 10 bases between the two ends. CDR3 amino acids: CASSYSTGGGYTF. The CDR3, as DNA: TGTGCCAGCAGTTACTCGACGGGGGGAGGCTACACCTTC.

V is TRBV11-3 and J is TRBJ2-7, with D maybe TRBD1 (5 bases). The CDR3 is made up of 16 amino acids. The V and J ends lost 0 bases and 3 bases respectively, with 15 bases between them. In germline, CDR1 is SGHNT, CDR2 YENEEA. CDR3 nucleotide sequence: TGTGCCAGCAGCTTAGATCCAGCAGGGATAAGCTACGAGCAGTACTTC. It encodes CASSLDPAGISYEQYF.

This clone was recorded once. The rearrangement uses TRBV19 and TRBJ2-7, with TRBD2 as a possible D gene (6 bases). V dropped 6 bases and J dropped 3 bases, with 9 bases sitting between them. This CDR3 region has 12 residues. The germline gives CDR1 LNHDA, CDR2 SQIVND (reference sequence). CDR3 coding DNA: TGTGCCAGTAGCAGGGACTTCTACGAGCAGTACTTC. It codes for CASSRDFYEQYF.

The chain carries TRBV6-5 and TRBJ2-7; unclear D gene. The CDR3 consists of 12 residues. Trimming took off 6 bases at V and 3 bases at J, with 9 bases between the two ends. The germline V gene encodes CDR1 MNHEY and CDR2 SVGAGI. The CDR3 sequence: CASSYRVYEQYF. CDR3 nucleotides: TGTGCCAGCAGCTACAGAGTCTACGAGCAGTACTTC.

The chain has TRBV27 and TRBJ2-7; D is possibly TRBD1 (6 bases). Germline values: CDR1 MNHEY, CDR2 SMNVEV (reference sequence). CDR3 length equals 13 residues. The V end was cut by 5 bases, the J end by 2 bases, with 10 bases between. In nucleotides, the CDR3 is TGTGCCAGCAGTGCAGGGGTGACCTACGAGCAGTACTTC. Its translation: CASSAGVTYEQYF.

This sequence joins TRBV11-2 and TRBJ2-1, with 10 positions matching TRBD2. The V segment lost 4 bases and the J segment 4 bases; nucleotides outside the gene matches: 7. The CDR3 length is 16 residues. Germline V gene data show CDR1 as SGHAT and CDR2 as FQNNGV. CDR3 in amino acids: CASSSYLAGAYNEQFF. The CDR3, as DNA: TGTGCCAGCAGCTCGTACCTAGCGGGGGCTTACAATGAGCAGTTCTTC.

V usage is TRBV5-1 and J usage is TRBJ2-7, with D unclear. The CDR3 sequence is 12 residues long. Trimming left V 4 bases short and J 7 bases short, with 12 bases between. Looked up from germline, CDR1 is SGHRS and CDR2 is YFSETQ. The CDR3 nucleotides are TGCGCCAGCAGCCTCGCTGGAGCGGAGCAGTACTTC. Translation gives CASSLAGAEQYF.

This clone was seen a few times. The chain is built from TRBV5-5 and TRBJ1-1; 8 bases are a match to TRBD1. With 1 base clipped from V and 0 bases from J, the junction kept 17 bases outside the gene matches. This CDR3 is built from 20 residues. Germline CDR1 is SGHKS and CDR2 is YYEKEE (reference sequence). The CDR3 reads CASSLFWTGMRGLMNTEAFF. Written as DNA, the CDR3 is TGTGCCAGCAGCTTGTTTTGGACAGGGATGCGGGGGTTAATGAACACTGAAGCTTTCTTT.

With regard to this clone: Additional DNA sequences in this sample encode the identical CDR3. The gene calls are TRBV28 and TRBJ1-2, with D perhaps matching TRBD1 (5 bases). V gave up 3 bases and J gave up 4 bases, with 9 bases separating them. The CDR3 is made up of 13 amino acids. Germline lookup yields CDR1 MDHEN and CDR2 SYDVKM. CDR3 amino acids: CASSFGQGYGYTF. The CDR3 DNA reads as TGTGCCAGCAGTTTTGGGCAGGGCTATGGCTACACCTTC.